Presented here are 15 T cell receptor beta chains from one specimen sequenced in a study of beta chain features in type 1 diabetes. Study-wide findings and caveats: Shorter TCRB CDR3s, moderately but significantly so, were found in Type 1 diabetes patients in all four CD4+ subsets.

All of the isolated RNA was reverse transcribed, so expressed TCRB transcripts were sequenced. Data came from immunoSEQ multiplex PCR; TCRdb stores just in-frame clones and leaves some out. The data hold 120,000 to 150,000 clones, with around an eighth observed a single time. No antigen has been identified for these receptors. What was sequenced was central memory CD4+ T cells from blood. Receptors were obtained from a man between 18 and 35 years old with type 1 diabetes.

The sample holds many counts of this clone. The J gene is TRBJ2-7, the V gene TRBV19, with D unclear. V was trimmed by 1 base and J by 0 bases, leaving 10 bases between them. The CDR3 runs 15 residues. Per germline, CDR1 LNHDA and CDR2 SQIVND (reference sequence). The CDR3 nucleotides read TGTGCCAGTAGTATAGGCCCCGGTAGCTCCTACGAGCAGTACTTC. Residues: CASSIGPGSSYEQYF.

This clone was observed a few times. The gene calls are TRBV21-1 and TRBJ2-7; the DNA was not used to check the table's D call, TRBD2. TRBV21-1 is labeled a pseudogene. This CDR3 comprises 16 residues. The CDR3 region is CASSKGTGEGSYEQYF. CDR3 in DNA: TGTGCCAGCAGCAAAGGGACGGGAGAGGGCTCCTACGAGCAGTACTTC.

The chain links TRBV7-3 to TRBJ2-3; D remains unclear. This CDR3 has 14 residues. Germline V gene sequence: CDR1 SGHTA, CDR2 FQGTGA. Trimming cost V 2 bases and J 0 bases, with 6 bases left between them. CDR3: CASSLRGSTDTQYF. The CDR3, as DNA: TGTGCCAGCAGCTTACGCGGCAGCACAGATACGCAGTATTTT.

This clone appeared a few times. This chain links TRBV6-6 with TRBJ2-5, with a possible D match to TRBD1 (6 bases). Germline CDR1 reads MNHNY; CDR2 reads SVGAGI (reference sequence). The CDR3 spans 14 residues. V was pared by 5 bases and J by 4 bases, with 14 bases between. The CDR3 region is CASSPFIQGETQYF. CDR3 DNA: TGTGCCAGCAGTCCTTTTATACAGGGAGAGACCCAGTACTTC.

This clone occurred a few times. The J gene is TRBJ2-1, the V gene TRBV9; 7 nucleotides agree with TRBD1. V shed 5 bases and J 3 bases; nucleotides not matched to a gene: 2. The germline CDR1 and CDR2 sequences are SGDLS and YYNGEE. The CDR3 extends over 13 amino acids. The CDR3 coding sequence is TGTGCCAGCAGGGCAGGGGGCTACAATGAGCAGTTCTTC. Encoded protein: CASRAGGYNEQFF.

This clone was observed at least ten times. The CDR3 protein is CSVEDKGRIMNTEAFF. The CDR3 DNA sequence: TGCAGCGTTGAAGATAAGGGTCGAATAATGAACACTGAAGCTTTCTTT. The rearrangement uses TRBV29-1 and TRBJ1-1; no reliable D call. The CDR3 is made up of 16 amino acids. The V end lost 0 bases, the J end lost 0 bases, and 14 bases lay between the germline ends. Germline values: CDR1 SQVTM, CDR2 ANQGSEA.

This clone has just a few counts. The V call is TRBV6-6, the J call TRBJ2-3, with D possibly being TRBD1 (5 bases). Trimming cost V 8 bases and J 1 base, with 10 bases left between them. Germline CDR1 MNHNY, CDR2 SVGAGI (reference sequence). The CDR3 spans 13 residues. The CDR3 here is CASGAVGTDTQYF. The CDR3 bases are TGTGCCAGCGGGGCGGTGGGCACAGATACGCAGTATTTT.

This chain joins TRBV5-1 and TRBJ2-1; TRBD1 agrees at 10 bases. This CDR3 is 17 amino acids long. Germline values: CDR1 SGHRS, CDR2 YFSETQ. V lost 3 bases, J lost 9 bases, and 15 bases stayed unmatched. The CDR3 spells CASSSAKPGQGHGEQFF. The DNA of the CDR3 is TGCGCCAGCAGCTCAGCGAAGCCGGGACAGGGGCATGGTGAGCAGTTCTTC.

This clone was seen only a few times. The gene calls are TRBV10-3 and TRBJ2-6; unclear D gene. Germline-derived CDR1 and CDR2 are ENHRY and SYGVKD. The V and J ends lost 10 bases and 6 bases respectively, with 10 bases between them. This CDR3 spans 12 amino acids. Here the CDR3 DNA reads TGTGCCACCTCGGGCTTGGCCAACGTCCTGACTTTC. As protein: CATSGLANVLTF.

DNA for the CDR3: TGCGCCAGCAGCTTGGGCCAAAGGACAGACGGGGAGACCCAGTACTTC. It encodes CASSLGQRTDGETQYF. The genes are TRBV5-1 and TRBJ2-5, with D possibly being TRBD1 (6 bases). This CDR3 has 16 amino acids. Germline values: CDR1 SGHRS, CDR2 YFSETQ. Trimming removed 0 bases from V and 5 bases from J, with 17 bases in between. Using reference TRBV5-1 and TRBJ2-5 for the parts outside the CDR3, the full variable domain is KAGVTQTPRYLIKTRGQQVTLSCSPISGHRSVSWYQQTPGQGLQFLFEYFSETQRNKGNFPGRFSGRQFSNSRSEMNVSTLELGDSALYLCASSLGQRTDGETQYFGPGTRLLVL.

The chain employs TRBV7-9 and TRBJ1-6; 7 nucleotides line up with TRBD1. The germline CDR1 and CDR2 sequences are SEHNR and FQNEAQ (reference sequence). Losses at the gene ends were 6 bases for V and 5 bases for J; bases not matched to a gene: 4. The CDR3 has 14 residues. CDR3 DNA sequence: TGTGCCAGCAGGGCCCAGGGGGATAATTCACCCCTCCACTTT. Its protein product is CASRAQGDNSPLHF. The full variable domain, with the rest looked up from reference TRBV7-9 and TRBJ1-6, is DTGVSQNPRHKITKRGQNVTFRCDPISEHNRLYWYRQTLGQGPEFLTYFQNEAQLEKSRLLSDRFSAERPKGSFSTLEIQRTEQGDSAMYLCASRAQGDNSPLHFGNGTRLTVT.

Details on this clone: The junction departs from the called germline gene at one end, perhaps through a read error. The chain links TRBV2 to TRBJ2-1; D may be TRBD1 or TRBD2 (5 bases each). Germline CDR1 SNHLY, CDR2 FYNNEI. The length of the CDR3 is 13 residues. Here the CDR3 reads CASSFLDREKGLF. DNA for the CDR3: TGTGCCAGCAGTTTCCTCGACCGGGAAAAGGGGCTCTTC.

The V and J genes are TRBV30 and TRBJ2-5; a possible D gene is TRBD2 (6 bases). V lost 3 bases and J 7 bases, leaving 15 bases between the germline ends. CDR1 is GTSNPN, CDR2 SVGIG, per germline (reference sequence). There are 13 residues in the CDR3. The CDR3 nucleotides read TGTGCCTGGAGCCGCTTTGATAGCGGGACCCAGTACTTC. Translated: CAWSRFDSGTQYF.

In this sample, this clone turned up a few times. The chain joins TRBV29-1 to TRBJ1-5, with 7 bases aligning to TRBD1. CDR3 length: 13 residues. The V gene's germline CDR1 is SQVTM and CDR2 ANQGSEA. V trimming: 5 bases; J trimming: 4 bases; junction bases outside the gene matches: 5. CDR3 coding DNA: TGCAGCGTTCGCTGGGACAGTAATCAGCCCCAGCATTTT. Its protein product is CSVRWDSNQPQHF.

The chain joins TRBV9 to TRBJ2-5; perhaps TRBD2 as D (6 bases). The CDR3 sequence is 14 residues long. Trimming cost V 4 bases and J 5 bases, with 15 bases left between them. Germline lookup yields CDR1 SGDLS and CDR2 YYNGEE. The CDR3 bases are TGTGCCAGCAGCATTTCTCCGGGAGCGGAGACCCAGTACTTC. Protein sequence: CASSISPGAETQYF.